This T cell receptor (beta chain) was sequenced for a study of post-analysis software for immune sequencing data (dated by TCRdb to about 2015). For the study in its entirety: Recorded disease courses included relapsing-remitting, secondary progressive and progressive-relapsing multiple sclerosis, with some patients lacking subtype annotation. A subset of samples was prepared in parallel using single-end sample barcoding, then pooled and co-amplified after Illumina adapter ligation. The patient repertoires were compared against 11 previously published healthy control repertoires obtained from donors aged 6 to 25 years. Results the study describes overall, beyond this receptor: The multiple sclerosis patient group was slightly younger than the control group. Compared with controls, multiple sclerosis patients had significantly lower normalized Chao1 diversity, a finding suggesting substantial peripheral T-cell clonal expansion. Direct clustering with F measure revealed strong co-clustering of samples prepared in the same batch, which led to a batch-effect correction. Patients showed significantly higher frequencies than controls for several TRBV segments, among them TRBV5-6, TRBV5-1 and TRBV20-1.

TCR beta repertoires were profiled from peripheral blood of roughly 13 young patients with multiple sclerosis to demonstrate the VDJtools post-analysis software. The patients with multiple sclerosis were children and adolescents between about 6 and 17 years of age. Preparation of the library involved PCR. Sequenced using an Illumina HiSeq 2500. Unique molecular identifiers were incorporated into TCR beta cDNA libraries to reduce PCR and sequencing biases. Per 1 to 10 million input T cells, some 500,000 cDNA molecules were obtained, such that each molecule approximated one T cell. The patient libraries were prepared and sequenced with the same protocol used for the earlier healthy control dataset. Samples belonging to the same batch were prepared together, multiplexed and sequenced on a shared HiSeq lane. The published analysis was carried out like this. MIGEC handled the raw barcoded reads, throwing out single-read molecular identifier groups before consensus assembly and CDR3 extraction. Clonotype tables were post-analysed with VDJtools, and diversity was normalized by down-sampling all datasets to the smallest sample size. Repertoire overlap clustering matched CDR3 amino acid but not nucleotide sequences to correct batch-related cross-sample contamination. TCRdb trimmed public reads at Q25 via fastp, called clones via MiXCR and kept in-frame beta chains. CDR3 protein duplicates are merged, each entry listing the most common genes and DNA. Here the V and J calls rest on TCRdb's processing, not on the authors' analysis. This sample has under 900,000 distinct CDR3 sequences in its table, and 53% of those were observed once. About 4.8% of the sample lies in the top ten.

V was cut back by 3 bases and J by 7 bases, leaving a gap of 18 bases between them. The cysteine opens and the phenylalanine closes a CDR3 of 14 amino acids. The only DNA kept is the CDR3, 42 bases in frame from the first base. Taken from the germline V gene, the CDR1 and CDR2 loops are SQVTM and ANQGSEA. Comment on this clonotype: It has no known antigen specificity. Within one base of it there is no much larger clone, and no base qualities were kept.

Material: blood. The chain joins TRBV29-1 to TRBJ1-2, with a tentative D gene TRBD1 over 5 matching bases. This TCR was sampled from a girl aged 5-17 years with multiple sclerosis. The bases read TGCAGCGTTGAGGGGGGGTCCTCTCGAAGTGGCTACACCTTC. Translated, this gives CSVEGGSSRSGYTF. Outside the CDR3, residues come from the reference TRBV29-1 and TRBJ1-2 proteins, so the full variable domain is: SAVISQKPSRDICQRGTSLTIQCQVDSQVTMMFWYRQQPGQSLTLIATANQGSEATYESGFVIDKFPISRPNLTFSTLTVSNMSPEDSSIYLCSVEGGSSRSGYTFGSGTRLTVV.